These T cell receptor beta chains were read from a single sample in a study of spatial heterogeneity in lung cancer. TCRdb fed the 5' RACE reads into MiXCR, producing one record per CDR3 protein. The repertoire consists of over 10,000 distinct CDR3 sequences, with around 6.1% occurring once and the leading ten covering more than 9.5%. Sequencing was performed on lung tumor tissue, taken at surgery. All receptors come from a female donor with early-stage non-small cell lung cancer. The conserved cysteine and the conserved F or W are not part of the CDR3 here.

J gene: TRBJ2-2
V gene: TRBV6-2/TRBV6-3
CDR3 protein: ASSTTFGELF

J gene: TRBJ1-1
V gene: TRBV29-1
CDR3 protein: SVEWGRATEAF

J gene: TRBJ2-2
V gene: TRBV5-1
CDR3 protein: ASSPKNTGELF

J gene: TRBJ1-1
V gene: TRBV18
CDR3 protein: ASSLETEAF

J gene: TRBJ1-1
V gene: TRBV20-1
CDR3 protein: SAPGQGGTEAF

J gene: TRBJ2-5
V gene: TRBV11-2
CDR3 protein: ASRGQGARVTQY

J gene: TRBJ2-1
V gene: TRBV6-5
CDR3 protein: ASSYSTSGRYNEQF

J gene: TRBJ2-3
V gene: TRBV5-1
CDR3 protein: ASSLSLGDTQY

J gene: TRBJ2-5
V gene: TRBV9
CDR3 protein: ASSDSSGVGETQY

J gene: TRBJ2-2
V gene: TRBV5-1
CDR3 protein: ASRESTVPAGELF

J gene: TRBJ2-3
V gene: TRBV19
CDR3 protein: ASSIYRRGGPQY

J gene: TRBJ2-1
V gene: TRBV4-3
CDR3 protein: ASSLRGTYNEQF

J gene: TRBJ2-1
V gene: TRBV7-9
CDR3 protein: ATNPGLAEHNEQF

J gene: TRBJ2-5
V gene: TRBV11-1
CDR3 protein: ASSFRRGETQY

J gene: TRBJ2-4
V gene: TRBV28
CDR3 protein: ASSLSGTGFNIQY

J gene: TRBJ1-6
V gene: TRBV5-8
CDR3 protein: ASSRRGVLSPLH

J gene: TRBJ2-3
V gene: TRBV5-1
CDR3 protein: ASSLGASGRTDTQY

J gene: TRBJ2-1
V gene: TRBV11-2
CDR3 protein: ASTSGGGSYNEQF

J gene: TRBJ2-7
V gene: TRBV3-1
CDR3 protein: ASTPSQRGGPPGEQY

J gene: TRBJ2-1
V gene: TRBV12-3/TRBV12-4
CDR3 protein: ASSRGPNEQF

J gene: TRBJ1-5
V gene: TRBV3-1
CDR3 protein: ASSPTRTQNQPQH

J gene: TRBJ2-5
V gene: TRBV7-9
CDR3 protein: ASSRLAGGEETQY

J gene: TRBJ2-5
V gene: TRBV29-1
CDR3 protein: SVLRARGRETQY

J gene: TRBJ2-7
V gene: TRBV6-2/TRBV6-3
CDR3 protein: ASAAGLTYEQY

J gene: TRBJ1-1
V gene: TRBV20-1
CDR3 protein: SCLRWDRETEAF

J gene: TRBJ2-3
V gene: TRBV9
CDR3 protein: ASSSRGNRDYTQY

J gene: TRBJ1-6
V gene: TRBV7-2
CDR3 protein: ASSFAGQSSYNSPLH

J gene: TRBJ2-2
V gene: TRBV6-1
CDR3 protein: ASRDRNTGELF